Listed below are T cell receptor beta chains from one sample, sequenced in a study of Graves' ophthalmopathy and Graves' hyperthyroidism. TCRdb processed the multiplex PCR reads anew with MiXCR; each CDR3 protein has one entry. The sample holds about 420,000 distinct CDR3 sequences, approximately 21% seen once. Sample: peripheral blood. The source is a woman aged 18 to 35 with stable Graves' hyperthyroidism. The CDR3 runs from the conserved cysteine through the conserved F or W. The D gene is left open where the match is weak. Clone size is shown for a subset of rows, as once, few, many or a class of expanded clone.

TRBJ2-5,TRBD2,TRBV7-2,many,TGTGCCAGCGAGTATACGGGAGGGGGGGAGACCCAGTACTTC,CASEYTGGGETQYF
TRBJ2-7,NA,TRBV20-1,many,TGCAGTGCTAGTAGGAGCGAGCAGTACTTC,CSASRSEQYF
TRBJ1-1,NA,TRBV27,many,TGTGCCAGCAGTTCCCTCAAGGCGATGAACACTGAAGCTTTCTTT,CASSSLKAMNTEAFF
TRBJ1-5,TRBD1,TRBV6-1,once,TGTGCCACCCGACAGGGGACCGTAAATCAGCCCCAGCATTTT,CATRQGTVNQPQHF
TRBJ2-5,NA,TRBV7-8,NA,TGTGCCAGCAGCTTCGGTCCATTCGGGGAGACCCAGTACTTC,CASSFGPFGETQYF
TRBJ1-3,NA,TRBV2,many,TGTGCCAGCAGTGAAGCCTGGTCTCTAGGAAACACCATATATTTT,CASSEAWSLGNTIYF
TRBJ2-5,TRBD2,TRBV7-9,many,TGTGCCAGCAGCCTAACAGGGGTGATGACTAGCGGGAGTAAAGAGACCCAGTACTTC,CASSLTGVMTSGSKETQYF
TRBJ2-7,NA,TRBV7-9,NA,TGTGCCAGCAGCTTAATCGGGAGTACGTACGAGCAGTACTTC,CASSLIGSTYEQYF
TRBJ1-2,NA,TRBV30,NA,TGTGCCTGGAGTGTACGAGACCCGCCAAGGGGCTACACCTTC,CAWSVRDPPRGYTF
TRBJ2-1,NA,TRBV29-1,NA,TGCAGCGTTGTAGGGGTTCGGGGCTCCTACAATGAGCAGTTCTTC,CSVVGVRGSYNEQFF
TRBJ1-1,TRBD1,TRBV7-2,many,TGTGCCAGCAGTCTAACAGGGGGCAAAGCTTTCTTT,CASSLTGGKAFF
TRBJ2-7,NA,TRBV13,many,TGTGCCAGCAGCTTAGGCCGAGGACGCGAGCAGTACTTC,CASSLGRGREQYF
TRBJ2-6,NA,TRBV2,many,TGTGCCAGCAGGGAAGGTAGCTCTGGGGCCAACGTCCTGACTTTC,CASREGSSGANVLTF
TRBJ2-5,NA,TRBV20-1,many,TGCAGTGCTAGAGATATAAGGGCCCCTGTGGCCCAGTACTTC,CSARDIRAPVAQYF
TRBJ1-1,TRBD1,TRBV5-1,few,TGCGCCAGCAGCTGGAGGACAGGAGGAAACACTGAAGCTTTCTTT,CASSWRTGGNTEAFF
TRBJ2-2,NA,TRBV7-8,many,TGTGCCAGCAGCCCCCCTAGCGCAGGCGGGGAGCTGTTTTTT,CASSPPSAGGELFF
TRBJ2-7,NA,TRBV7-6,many,TGTGCCAGCAGCCTAAGGGCCCCGAGGCGGGAACGAGACGAGCAGTACTTC,CASSLRAPRRERDEQYF
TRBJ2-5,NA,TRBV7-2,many,TGTGCCAGCAGCTTAGTTCGGGGGCGCGGGGAGACCCAGTACTTC,CASSLVRGRGETQYF
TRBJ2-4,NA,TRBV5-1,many,TGCGCCAGCAGCCCGAAGGACGGCAGCCTAGCCAAAAACATTCAGTACTTC,CASSPKDGSLAKNIQYF
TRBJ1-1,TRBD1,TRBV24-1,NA,TGTGCCACCAAGACAGGGCAGAACACTGAAGCTTTCTTT,CATKTGQNTEAFF
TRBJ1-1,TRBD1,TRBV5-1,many,TGCGCCAGCAGCCCCCGGGACAGGGGTCTGGTCGCTTTCTTT,CASSPRDRGLVAFF
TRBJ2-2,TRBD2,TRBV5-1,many,TGCGCCAGCAGCCTGGGACTAGATGGCGGGGAGCTGTTTTTT,CASSLGLDGGELFF
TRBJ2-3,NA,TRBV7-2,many,TGTGCCAGCAGTCTTTACACAGATACGCAGTATTTT,CASSLYTDTQYF
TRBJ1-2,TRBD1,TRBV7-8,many,TGTGCCAGCAGCTTCGGACAGGGGGCCCCTGGCTATGGCTACACCTTC,CASSFGQGAPGYGYTF
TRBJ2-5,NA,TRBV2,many,TGTGCCAGCAGGGGTGGTGCAGGGCAGCAGACCCAGTACTTC,CASRGGAGQQTQYF
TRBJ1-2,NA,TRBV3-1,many,TGTGCCAGCAGCCAAGCCCGCACCTATGGCTACACCTTC,CASSQARTYGYTF
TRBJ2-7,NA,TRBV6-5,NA,TGTGCCAGCAGTTTACGTGGACTATTACGCTACGAGCAGTACTTC,CASSLRGLLRYEQYF
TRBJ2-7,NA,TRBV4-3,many,TGCGCCAGCAGCCATTCACCGGGATCCTTATACGAGCAGTACTTC,CASSHSPGSLYEQYF
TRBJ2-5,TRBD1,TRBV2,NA,TGTGCCAGCGATCCAACACGGACAGGGCAAGAGACCCAGTACTTC,CASDPTRTGQETQYF
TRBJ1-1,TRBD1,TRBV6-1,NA,TGTGCCAGCAGGACGGGACAGGATTGGACTGAAGCTTTCTTT,CASRTGQDWTEAFF
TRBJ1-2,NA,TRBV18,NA,TGTGCCAGCTCACCACTTTTTCTCGAAGGGAATACCCATGGCTACACCTTC,CASSPLFLEGNTHGYTF
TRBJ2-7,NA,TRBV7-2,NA,TGTGCCAGCAGCTTATTCAGGGGGGCCTCCTACGAGCAGTACTTC,CASSLFRGASYEQYF
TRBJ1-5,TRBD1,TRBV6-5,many,TGTGCCAGCACCCCGGGACAGGGAAGGGGTGGTCAGCCCCAGCATTTT,CASTPGQGRGGQPQHF
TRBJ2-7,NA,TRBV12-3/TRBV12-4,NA,TGTGCCAGCAGTCCTGTATGGGGCTACGATCAGTACTTC,CASSPVWGYDQYF
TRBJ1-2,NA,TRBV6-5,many,TGTGCCAGCAGTTACACGGGGCGGTATGGCTACACCTTC,CASSYTGRYGYTF
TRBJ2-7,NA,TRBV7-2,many,TGTGCCAGCAGCTGGGGCGGGTGGGGCTACGAGCAGTACTTC,CASSWGGWGYEQYF
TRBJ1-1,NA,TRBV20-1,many,TGCAGTGCTGCTTCAGGGAACCGTCTGGACACTGAAGCTTTCTTT,CSAASGNRLDTEAFF
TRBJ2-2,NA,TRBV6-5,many,TGTGCCAGCAGTTACCGAGGCGACACCGGGGAGCTGTTTTTT,CASSYRGDTGELFF
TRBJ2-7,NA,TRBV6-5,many,TGTGCCAGCAGTTACTCGCCAGGATCTTACGAGCAGTACTTC,CASSYSPGSYEQYF
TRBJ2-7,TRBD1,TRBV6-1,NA,TGTGCCGGCAGTCCAGGGACAGAGCCTTCCTACGAGCAGTACTTC,CAGSPGTEPSYEQYF
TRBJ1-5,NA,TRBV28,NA,TGTGCCAGCAGTTTACGGGCAGGGGTAGGGCAGCCCCAGCATTTT,CASSLRAGVGQPQHF
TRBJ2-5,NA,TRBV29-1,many,TGCAGCGTTGTGAAGGGGGGTAGGGAGACCCAGTACTTC,CSVVKGGRETQYF
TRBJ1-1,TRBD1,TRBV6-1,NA,TGTGCCAGCGGAGGGGACAGCACAAGCTTGGACACTGAAGCTTTCTTT,CASGGDSTSLDTEAFF
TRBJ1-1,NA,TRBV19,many,TGTGCCAGTAGTATATTGCAGGGCTGGGAAGCTTTCTTT,CASSILQGWEAFF
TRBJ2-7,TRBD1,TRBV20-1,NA,TGCAGTGCTAGAGGGGACGGGACAGCGCCCTACGAGCAGTACTTC,CSARGDGTAPYEQYF
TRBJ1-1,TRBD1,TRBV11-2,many,TGTGCCAGCAGGTCAAGGGTTGGACAGGGCTTCACTGAAGCTTTCTTT,CASRSRVGQGFTEAFF